This T cell receptor (beta chain) was recovered during a study of T cell changes during pregnancy in multiple sclerosis. Data came from immunoSEQ multiplex PCR; TCRdb stores just in-frame clones and leaves some out. The top ten hold 0.43% of the sample, which has about 36,000 clones, almost 95% seen once. V gave up 0 bases and J gave up 5 bases, with 13 bases separating them. Germline CDR1 SGHTA, CDR2 FQGNSA. The CDR3 extends over 15 amino acids. This clonotype was sampled from a female donor in good health, enrolled as a control in a pregnancy study. The V and J genes are TRBV7-2 and TRBJ2-5; maybe TRBD1 (5 bases). The sample consisted of CD4+ T cells from peripheral blood mononuclear cells, taken in the third trimester of pregnancy. The CDR3 reads CASSLAQGSRETQYF. The CDR3 DNA reads TGTGCCAGCAGCTTAGCGCAGGGTTCAAGGGAGACCCAGTACTTC.